The 31 T cell receptor beta chains below all came from one sample that was sequenced in a study of shared clonotypes between healthy human individuals. Repertoires were generated with immunoSEQ multiplex PCR, while TCRdb's copy carries only in-frame clones and drops some. The sample has millions of clones; roughly 94% are singletons. What was sequenced was naive CD4+ T cells sorted from blood. Indicated subset: CD45RA+ positively selected. These receptors all come from a man aged 18-30 years in good health.

The chain couples TRBV7-2 to TRBJ1-1; a weak D match, TRBD1 (5 bases). CDR3 length equals 15 residues. The germline CDR1 and CDR2 sequences are SGHTA and FQGNSA. The V gene lost 1 base and the J gene lost 4 bases, with 13 bases spanning the gap. Written as DNA, the CDR3 is TGTGCCAGCAGCTTAGAGGGATCGGGGGGCACTGAAGCTTTCTTT. As protein: CASSLEGSGGTEAFF.

This clone was found once. The CDR3 DNA is TGTGCCAGCAGCCGACCAGGGGTACGGGAGACCCAGTACTTC. This encodes CASSRPGVRETQYF. V is TRBV5-4 and J is TRBJ2-5; tentatively, D is TRBD1 (6 bases). The CDR3 loop spans 14 amino acids. CDR1 and CDR2 from the germline V gene are SGHNT and YYREEE (reference sequence). Trimming removed 4 bases at V and 5 bases at J, with 15 bases between.

This chain uses TRBV12-5 with TRBJ1-2; 7 nucleotides agree with TRBD1. The CDR3 extends over 13 amino acids. The germline V gene has CDR1 LGHNT and CDR2 FRNRAP. The junction had 3 bases not matched to a gene; V was cut back by 6 bases and J by 2 bases. The CDR3 DNA reads as TGTGCTAGTGGCCCGGGACAGAACTATGGCTACACCTTC. It translates to CASGPGQNYGYTF.

With respect to this clone: A junction end diverges from the germline sequence, so it may reflect a read error. Other DNA sequences in this specimen translate into the identical CDR3. The chain has TRBV5-4 and TRBJ1-5; 7 bases are shared with TRBD1. Germline-derived CDR1 and CDR2 are SGHNT and YYREEE (reference sequence). The CDR3 covers 15 residues. The CDR3: CASSLATGSNQPQHF. Here the CDR3 DNA reads TGCGCCAGCAGCTTGGCGACAGGGAGCAATCAGCCCCAGCATTTT.

CDR3 in amino acids: CASSLAEGRGEQFF. In DNA, the CDR3 is TGCGCCAGCAGCTTGGCCGAGGGACGAGGCGAGCAGTTCTTC. This sequence joins TRBV5-1 and TRBJ2-1, with D perhaps being TRBD1 or TRBD2 (5 bases each). V lost 0 bases and J 10 bases, leaving 14 bases between the germline ends. Germline CDR1 is SGHRS and CDR2 is YFSETQ. This CDR3 is built from 14 residues. Full variable domain (outside the CDR3, taken from reference TRBV5-1 and TRBJ2-1): KAGVTQTPRYLIKTRGQQVTLSCSPISGHRSVSWYQQTPGQGLQFLFEYFSETQRNKGNFPGRFSGRQFSNSRSEMNVSTLELGDSALYLCASSLAEGRGEQFFGPGTRLTVL.

This CDR3 is CASSKGPNEQFF. CDR3 DNA sequence: TGTGCCAGCAGCAAAGGGCCCAATGAGCAGTTCTTC. J is TRBJ2-1 and V is TRBV21-1; the table's D gene call, TRBD1, was not cross checked with the DNA. TRBV21-1 is a listed pseudogene. CDR3 length: 12 amino acids.

The chain couples TRBV5-8 to TRBJ2-5; 10 bases fit TRBD1. Germline CDR1 SGHTS, CDR2 YDEGEE. The CDR3 spans 14 residues. With V trimmed by 0 bases and J by 4 bases, 0 bases remained unmatched. This CDR3 is CASSLGTGGETQYF. Here the CDR3 DNA reads TGTGCCAGCAGCTTGGGGACAGGGGGAGAGACCCAGTACTTC.

This chain joins TRBV5-4 and TRBJ1-5, with 8 bases that match TRBD1. Germline V gene sequence: CDR1 SGHNT, CDR2 YYREEE (reference sequence). This CDR3 has 14 residues. J gave up 4 bases and V 1 base, and 1 base lay outside the gene matches. This CDR3 reads CASSLTGGNQPQHF. DNA of the CDR3: TGTGCCAGCAGCTTGACAGGGGGAAATCAGCCCCAGCATTTT.

This chain connects TRBV4-1 to TRBJ1-1, with TRBD1 matching over 8 bases. Germline lookup yields CDR1 MGHRA and CDR2 YSYEKL. CDR3 size: 15 residues. Trimming removed 3 bases from V and 5 bases from J; junction bases left unmatched: 8. CDR3 sequence: CASSHPDREGTEAFF. DNA for the CDR3: TGCGCCAGCAGCCACCCGGACAGGGAAGGGACTGAAGCTTTCTTT.

The rearrangement uses TRBV25-1 and TRBJ1-2, with TRBD1 as a possible D gene (6 bases). With 1 base removed from V and 6 bases from J, the gap between germline ends came to 12 bases. CDR3 length equals 14 residues. Germline CDR1 is MGHDK and CDR2 is SYGVNS. This CDR3 is CASSESGAQHGYTF. CDR3 DNA sequence: TGTGCCAGCAGTGAATCGGGGGCGCAGCATGGCTACACCTTC.

V and J are TRBV5-4 and TRBJ1-2; TRBD1 is a possible D gene (5 bases). CDR3 length: 14 residues. V was cut by 2 bases and J by 4 bases, with 12 bases left in between. Germline CDR1 SGHNT, CDR2 YYREEE (reference sequence). The CDR3 spells CASSFGQGGYGYTF. The CDR3 DNA follows: TGTGCCAGCAGCTTCGGGCAGGGAGGCTATGGCTACACCTTC.

The chain combines TRBV5-4 with TRBJ2-7, with D tentatively TRBD1 or TRBD2 (5 bases each). Germline CDR1 is SGHNT and CDR2 is YYREEE (reference sequence). The CDR3 spans 15 residues. Trimming took off 4 bases at V and 2 bases at J, with 16 bases between the two ends. CDR3 nucleotides: TGTGCCAGCAGCCCGGGGCCACCACTGGCCTACGAGCAGTACTTC. Its translation: CASSPGPPLAYEQYF.

The chain carries TRBV19 and TRBJ1-5; D unclear. The CDR3 is made up of 15 amino acids. CDR1 and CDR2 from the germline V gene are LNHDA and SQIVND (reference sequence). V lost 7 bases, J lost 5 bases, and 18 bases lay in between. In DNA form, the CDR3 reads TGTGCCAGTAACGAGGGTACCCTTGTTTATCAGCCCCAGCATTTT. As protein: CASNEGTLVYQPQHF.

This sequence joins TRBV5-1 and TRBJ2-2; 10 bases map to TRBD2. Trimming took 2 bases from V and 2 from J; bases not matched to a gene: 3. The germline gives CDR1 SGHRS, CDR2 YFSETQ. The CDR3 spans 16 residues. CDR3 DNA: TGCGCCAGCAGCTTACGGACTAGCGGAAACACCGGGGAGCTGTTTTTT. This sequence encodes CASSLRTSGNTGELFF.

This clone has just one count. The genes are TRBV30 and TRBJ1-1; possible D gene TRBD1, 5 bases. The CDR3 is 13 residues long. Germline V gene sequence: CDR1 GTSNPN, CDR2 SVGIG (reference sequence). Trimming left V 3 bases short and J 5 bases short, with 13 bases between. The CDR3 is CAWSRDSGTEAFF. CDR3 bases: TGTGCCTGGAGCAGGGATAGTGGAACTGAAGCTTTCTTT.

The CDR3 spells CASRGVRTSNQPQHF. Here the CDR3 DNA reads TGTGCCAGCAGAGGGGTCCGGACTAGCAATCAGCCCCAGCATTTT. The chain couples TRBV2 to TRBJ1-5; D might be TRBD1 (5 bases). Trimming stripped 6 bases from V and 0 bases from J, with 12 bases between. Germline V CDR1 and CDR2: SNHLY, FYNNEI. CDR3 size: 15 residues.

The rearrangement joins TRBV7-9 to TRBJ1-2; no clear D. The length of the CDR3 is 12 residues. Germline V CDR1 and CDR2: SEHNR, FQNEAQ (reference sequence). V was cut by 6 bases and J by 2 bases, with 7 bases left in between. The CDR3 sequence: CASSMENYGYTF. CDR3 DNA sequence: TGTGCCAGCAGTATGGAAAACTATGGCTACACCTTC.

The gene calls are TRBV29-1 and TRBJ2-5; D uncertain. Trimming removed 3 bases at V and 3 bases at J, with 11 bases between. Germline-derived CDR1 and CDR2 are SQVTM and ANQGSEA. There are 13 residues in the CDR3. In DNA form, the CDR3 reads TGCAGCGTTGATCTTTCGGCAGAAGAGACCCAGTACTTC. The encoded protein is CSVDLSAEETQYF.

This chain uses TRBV18 with TRBJ1-3; D unresolved. Trimming removed 5 bases at V and 0 bases at J, with 11 bases between. CDR1 KGHSH and CDR2 LQKENI come from the germline V gene. The CDR3 length is 15 residues. Here the CDR3 reads CASSSDFFSGNTIYF. For the CDR3, the DNA is TGTGCCAGCTCATCCGACTTTTTCTCTGGAAACACCATATATTTT.

V gene TRBV2 combines with J gene TRBJ1-1; 8 bases align to TRBD1. CDR1 SNHLY and CDR2 FYNNEI come from the germline V gene. CDR3 size: 15 residues. V shed 9 bases and J 0 bases; nucleotides not matched to a gene: 9. CDR3 DNA: TGTGCCAGTAGAGACAGGGGAGGAATGAACACTGAAGCTTTCTTT. Its protein product is CASRDRGGMNTEAFF.

On this clone itself: Just one base apart from a much larger clone, this may be a read error. This chain connects TRBV15 to TRBJ1-5, with D uncertain. The CDR3 runs 13 residues. Germline V gene sequence: CDR1 LNHNV, CDR2 YYDKDF (reference sequence). The CDR3 DNA reads as TGTGCCACCGGCCTGGAGAGCAATCAGCCCCGGCATTTT. The encoded protein is CATGLESNQPRHF.

The chain carries TRBV28 and TRBJ2-1; tentatively, D is TRBD1 or TRBD2 (6 bases each). CDR3 length: 16 amino acids. Germline values: CDR1 MDHEN, CDR2 SYDVKM. With 6 bases removed from V and 6 bases from J, the gap between germline ends came to 21 bases. In DNA form, the CDR3 reads TGTGCCAGCAGACGGGGGCACACCGTTGGGGGCAATGAGCAGTTCTTC. Translating gives CASRRGHTVGGNEQFF. Full variable domain (rest looked up from reference TRBV28 and TRBJ2-1): DVKVTQSSRYLVKRTGEKVFLECVQDMDHENMFWYRQDPGLGLRLIYFSYDVKMKEKGDIPEGYSVSREKKERFSLILESASTNQTSMYLCASRRGHTVGGNEQFFGPGTRLTVL.

J is TRBJ2-2 and V is TRBV5-8; D tentatively fits TRBD1 or TRBD2 (6 bases each). The CDR3 length is 17 residues. V was cut by 5 bases and J by 1 base, with 18 bases left in between. Germline V CDR1 and CDR2: SGHTS, YDEGEE. CDR3 sequence reads: CASSLAWGAENTGELFF. CDR3 DNA sequence: TGTGCCAGCAGTCTGGCTTGGGGGGCTGAGAACACCGGGGAGCTGTTTTTT.

Details on this clone: The same CDR3 arises from other DNA sequences in this sample as well. CDR3 in DNA: TGTGCCAGCAGCATACAGGGGTCCGGGGCCAACGTCCTGACTTTC. Translated: CASSIQGSGANVLTF. The chain recombines TRBV5-4 with TRBJ2-6, with TRBD1 matching 7 bases. The V and J ends lost 4 bases and 4 bases, in that order; junction bases with no gene match: 5. Germline assignment: CDR1 SGHNT and CDR2 YYREEE (reference sequence). This CDR3 is built from 15 residues.

This clone has only one observation. The sample carries other DNA sequences with the same CDR3. The chain uses TRBV5-1 and TRBJ2-7, with 8 bases aligning to TRBD1. CDR1 is SGHRS and CDR2 is YFSETQ in the germline V gene. V was clipped by 0 bases and J by 0 bases; unmatched bases: 5. The CDR3 is 16 residues long. The CDR3 sequence: CASSLAGTGISYEQYF. The CDR3 region has the DNA TGCGCCAGCAGCTTGGCCGGGACAGGAATCTCCTACGAGCAGTACTTC.

The chain couples TRBV28 to TRBJ1-2; 7 nucleotides line up with TRBD1. CDR3 size: 13 residues. With V trimmed by 7 bases and J by 7 bases, 9 bases remained unmatched. Germline assignment: CDR1 MDHEN and CDR2 SYDVKM. The CDR3 loop reads CASIKQGYSGYTF. As DNA, the CDR3 is TGTGCCAGCATAAAACAGGGGTATAGTGGCTACACCTTC.

This chain joins TRBV5-1 and TRBJ2-5; D is uncertain. V was shortened by 1 base and J by 1 base, with 8 bases between the two germline ends. Germline V lookup: CDR1 SGHRS, CDR2 YFSETQ. This CDR3 contains 14 residues. The DNA of the CDR3 is TGCGCCAGCAGCTTGCCAGATTTCCAAGAGACCCAGTACTTC. Encoded protein: CASSLPDFQETQYF.

V is TRBV4-3 and J is TRBJ1-5; no clear D. The germline V gene has CDR1 LGHNA and CDR2 YSLEER. The ends were cut back, 1 base at V and 0 bases at J, with 4 bases in the middle. The CDR3 has 14 amino acids. CDR3 amino acids: CASSQVHSNQPQHF. The DNA for the CDR3 is TGCGCCAGCAGCCAAGTTCATAGCAATCAGCCCCAGCATTTT.

The chain couples TRBV10-3 to TRBJ2-7; 7 bases match TRBD2. V shed 10 bases, J shed 4 bases, and the junction held 10 bases outside the gene matches. The CDR3 length is 13 residues. CDR1 and CDR2 from the germline V gene are ENHRY and SYGVKD. The CDR3 bases are TGTGCCACGGCGGGCGGGAGTATGTACGAGCAGTACTTC. Residues: CATAGGSMYEQYF.

The gene calls are TRBV18 and TRBJ2-6; TRBD1 aligns across 9 bases. Germline V gives CDR1 KGHSH, CDR2 LQKENI. CDR3 length equals 14 residues. The V and J ends lost 6 bases and 15 bases, in that order; junction bases with no gene match: 12. The CDR3 sequence: CASSLHRTGVNLTF. DNA for the CDR3: TGTGCCAGCTCGTTACACCGGACAGGGGTTAACCTGACTTTC.

This clone appeared once. The CDR3 DNA reads as TGTGCCAGCAGTTGGGGCAGTTACACCGGGGAGCTGTTTTTT. It yields the protein CASSWGSYTGELFF. V usage is TRBV27 and J usage is TRBJ2-2; D possibly corresponds to TRBD1 (5 bases). Per germline, CDR1 MNHEY and CDR2 SMNVEV (reference sequence). CDR3 size: 14 residues. V lost 4 bases, J lost 3 bases, and 9 bases lay in between.